This note documents a single T cell receptor (beta chain) sequence. Trimming removed 6 bases from V and 6 bases from J; junction bases left unmatched: 10. The CDR3 spans 15 residues. CDR1 is MNHEY and CDR2 is SVGAGI in the germline V gene. This record belongs to a study of monozygotic twins with cystic fibrosis. The repertoire was sequenced with immunoSEQ multiplex PCR; TCRdb's copy has only in-frame clones and lacks some. The sample lists more than 30,000 clones, 90% to 98% occurring once. The TCR sequence derives from a girl between 2 and 10 years old with cystic fibrosis. The V and J genes are TRBV6-5 and TRBJ2-3; 9 bases line up with TRBD1. The specimen was blood. The CDR3 region is CASRQGQGPRDTQYF. The CDR3 nucleotides are TGTGCCAGCAGACAGGGACAGGGACCAAGGGATACGCAGTATTTT.